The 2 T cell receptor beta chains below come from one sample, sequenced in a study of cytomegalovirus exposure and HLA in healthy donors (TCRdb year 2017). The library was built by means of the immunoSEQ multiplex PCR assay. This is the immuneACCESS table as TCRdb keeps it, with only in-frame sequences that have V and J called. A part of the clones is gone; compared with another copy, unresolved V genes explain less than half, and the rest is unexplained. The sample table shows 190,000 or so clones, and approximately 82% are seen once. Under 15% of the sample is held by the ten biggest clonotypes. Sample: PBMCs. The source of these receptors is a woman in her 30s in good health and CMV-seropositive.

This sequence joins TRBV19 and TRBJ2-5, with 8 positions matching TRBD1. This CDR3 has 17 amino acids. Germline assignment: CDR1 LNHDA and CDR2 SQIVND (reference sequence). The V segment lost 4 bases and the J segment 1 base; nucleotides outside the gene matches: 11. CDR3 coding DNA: TGTGCCAGTAGTACGCGGACAGGGATGCTCATCCAAGAGACCCAGTACTTC. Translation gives CASSTRTGMLIQETQYF.

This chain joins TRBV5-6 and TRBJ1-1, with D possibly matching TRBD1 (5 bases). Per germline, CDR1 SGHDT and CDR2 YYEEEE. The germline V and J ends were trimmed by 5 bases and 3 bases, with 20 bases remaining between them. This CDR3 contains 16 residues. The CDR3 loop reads CASSFSGRGSDTEAFF. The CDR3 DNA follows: TGTGCCAGCAGTTTCTCGGGACGGGGGAGCGACACTGAAGCTTTCTTT.